One and the same sample provided the 24 T cell receptor beta chains below, sequenced in a study of identical twins. TCRdb recomputed calls from the 5' RACE reads with MiXCR, one row per CDR3 protein. Found here are about 810,000 distinct CDR3 sequences, 10% to 15% of them singletons; the top ten hold roughly 1.6%. This sample also appeared in a second study, on yellow fever vaccine responses in identical twins.

Sequencing was carried out using PBMCs. The source is a woman aged 18-30 years in good health.

V gene TRBV15 combines with J gene TRBJ1-6; the D is unclear. The V gene lost 0 bases and the J gene lost 10 bases, with 10 bases spanning the gap. The CDR3 is 14 residues long. Germline CDR1 LNHNV, CDR2 YYDKDF (reference sequence). The CDR3 nucleotides are TGTGCCACCAGCAGAGATACCCAGAACTCACCCCTCCACTTT. It codes for CATSRDTQNSPLHF.

This clonotype has only a few counts. The CDR3 protein is CASSPGVLEQETQYF. The CDR3 DNA sequence: TGTGCCAGCAGCCCAGGGGTATTGGAGCAGGAGACCCAGTACTTC. The chain is built from TRBV7-9 and TRBJ2-5; a weak D match, TRBD1 (6 bases). Trimming cost V 5 bases and J 5 bases, with 18 bases left between them. The CDR3 runs 15 residues. Germline V gives CDR1 SEHNR, CDR2 FQNEAQ (reference sequence). The full variable domain, rest sourced from reference TRBV7-9 and TRBJ2-5, is DTGVSQNPRHKITKRGQNVTFRCDPISEHNRLYWYRQTLGQGPEFLTYFQNEAQLEKSRLLSDRFSAERPKGSFSTLEIQRTEQGDSAMYLCASSPGVLEQETQYFGPGTRLLVL.

This clonotype occurred a few times. The chain carries TRBV20-1 and TRBJ2-7, with a possible D match to TRBD2 (5 bases). Germline V gene sequence: CDR1 DFQATT, CDR2 SNEGSKA (reference sequence). Trimming left V 0 bases short and J 4 bases short, with 16 bases between. The CDR3 consists of 15 residues. DNA of the CDR3: TGCAGTGCTAGAGACTTCACTAGGATTCCTTACGAGCAGTACTTC. It translates to CSARDFTRIPYEQYF.

In its sample, this clonotype was seen a few times. This may arise from a read error, as a much more abundant clone is one base away. The chain combines TRBV3-1 with TRBJ1-1; D not resolved. CDR3 length: 12 amino acids. From germline, CDR1 is LGHDT and CDR2 YNNKEL (reference sequence). Trimming cost V 1 base and J 4 bases, with 4 bases left between them. The CDR3 is CASSQVVTEAFF. The CDR3 DNA sequence: TGTGCCAGCAGCCAAGTAGTCACTGAAGCTTTCTTT.

The chain uses TRBV29-1 and TRBJ2-2; no clear D gene. The germline CDR1 and CDR2 sequences are SQVTM and ANQGSEA. The CDR3 covers 13 residues. V shed 2 bases and J shed 4 bases, with 8 bases lying between them. The CDR3 loop reads CSVESHPTGELFF. CDR3 sequence (DNA): TGCAGCGTTGAAAGTCACCCCACCGGGGAGCTGTTTTTT.

This chain connects TRBV10-3 to TRBJ2-1; D uncertain. Trimming stripped 2 bases from V and 9 bases from J, with 11 bases between. Germline CDR1 and CDR2: ENHRY and SYGVKD. The CDR3 loop spans 13 amino acids. CDR3 loop: CAISEGVAFEQFF. The DNA of the CDR3 is TGTGCCATCAGTGAGGGGGTAGCTTTTGAGCAGTTCTTC.

The sample holds many counts of this clonotype. The V gene is TRBV11-2, the J gene TRBJ2-5; 10 nucleotides match TRBD2. Germline loops: CDR1 SGHAT, CDR2 FQNNGV. The CDR3 covers 15 residues. J was trimmed by 1 base and V by 2 bases; bases with no gene match: 1. CDR3 DNA: TGTGCCAGCAGCTTATCTAGCGGGGGCCAAGAGACCCAGTACTTC. Protein sequence: CASSLSSGGQETQYF.

The chain uses TRBV29-1 and TRBJ1-1; D unclear. This CDR3 spans 9 amino acids. Germline CDR1 reads SQVTM; CDR2 reads ANQGSEA. V lost 6 bases and J lost 2, with 1 base in between. The CDR3 DNA sequence: TGCAGCGTCAACACTGAAGCTTTCTTT. Amino acid sequence: CSVNTEAFF.

The chain combines TRBV12-3 or TRBV12-4 with TRBJ1-5, with D perhaps matching TRBD1 (5 bases). The V and J ends lost 7 bases and 2 bases respectively, with 21 bases between them. This CDR3 has 17 residues. CDR3 DNA: TGTGCCAGCACCCAAGACAGTTGGGCAGCGGGCAATCAGCCCCAGCATTTT. Residues: CASTQDSWAAGNQPQHF.

On this clonotype itself: Germline and junction disagree at one end, which may indicate a read error. The V call is TRBV6-5, the J call TRBJ1-1; 7 bases are a match to TRBD1. This CDR3 has 14 amino acids. Germline V gene sequence: CDR1 MNHEY, CDR2 SVGAGI. The CDR3: CSSSYRGQNLEAFF. Here the CDR3 DNA reads TGTTCCAGCAGTTACAGGGGACAGAACCTTGAAGCTTTCTTT.

The chain couples TRBV20-1 to TRBJ2-7; D call uncertain. Trimming took 1 base from V and 5 from J, leaving 6 bases between them. The CDR3 extends over 11 amino acids. Germline values: CDR1 DFQATT, CDR2 SNEGSKA (reference sequence). The CDR3 bases are TGCAGTGCTAGAGTTTGGAACGAGCAGTACTTC. Translation: CSARVWNEQYF.

This clonotype was recorded a few times. The gene calls are TRBV6-1 and TRBJ2-2; the match to TRBD1 covers 10 bases. J gave up 8 bases and V 6 bases, and 12 bases lay outside the gene matches. The CDR3 totals 16 residues. Germline loops: CDR1 MNHNS, CDR2 SASEGT. The CDR3 DNA follows: TGTGCCAGCAGGCGACAGGGGGCGGGGGGCCCTGGGGAGCTGTTTTTT. Translating it yields CASRRQGAGGPGELFF.

The table lists this clonotype with a few counts. This chain joins TRBV4-1 and TRBJ2-1; unclear D gene. The germline V gene has CDR1 MGHRA and CDR2 YSYEKL. Trimming stripped 1 base from V and 0 bases from J, with 10 bases between. This CDR3 spans 16 amino acids. The CDR3 region is CASSQALRLSYNEQFF. CDR3 coding DNA: TGCGCCAGCAGCCAAGCGCTGCGGCTCTCCTACAATGAGCAGTTCTTC.

This chain connects TRBV7-1 to TRBJ2-1; 12 bases are a match to TRBD2. TRBV7-1 qualifies as an ORF whose function is uncertain. The junction had 28 bases not matched to a gene; V was cut back by 3 bases and J by 4 bases. This CDR3 region has 24 residues. CDR3 sequence reads: CASSSPRPGLAGSLPLIAYNEQFF. In nucleotides, the CDR3 is TGTGCCAGCAGCTCCCCTAGGCCCGGACTAGCGGGATCTCTACCCTTAATTGCTTACAATGAGCAGTTCTTC.

This clonotype was detected a few times. J is TRBJ1-6 and V is TRBV7-2, with 8 bases lining up with TRBD1. Germline assignment: CDR1 SGHTA and CDR2 FQGNSA. V was pared by 5 bases and J by 10 bases, with 10 bases of the junction left unmatched. The CDR3 spans 15 residues. This CDR3 is CASSPGQGSGSPLHF. As DNA, the CDR3 is TGTGCCAGCAGCCCAGGACAGGGATCAGGGTCACCCCTCCACTTT. The full variable domain, in which reference TRBV7-2 and TRBJ1-6 provide the parts outside the CDR3, is GAGVSQSPSNKVTEKGKDVELRCDPISGHTALYWYRQSLGQGLEFLIYFQGNSAPDKSGLPSDRFSAERTGGSVSTLTIQRTQQEDSAVYLCASSPGQGSGSPLHFGNGTRLTVT.

This clonotype showed up many times. In DNA, the CDR3 is TGTGCCACCAGCAGGGGGACGAGCACTGAAGCTTTCTTT. Its translation is CATSRGTSTEAFF. V usage is TRBV15 and J usage is TRBJ1-1, with a weak D call TRBD1 (5 bases). The CDR3 length is 13 residues. Trimming pared 3 bases from V and 4 bases from J, leaving 9 bases between. Germline values: CDR1 LNHNV, CDR2 YYDKDF (reference sequence). The full variable domain, completed using reference TRBV15 and TRBJ1-1, is DAMVIQNPRYQVTQFGKPVTLSCSQTLNHNVMYWYQQKSSQAPKLLFHYYDKDFNNEADTPDNFQSRRPNTSFCFLDIRSPGLGDTAMYLCATSRGTSTEAFFGQGTRLTVV.

The genes are TRBV11-2 and TRBJ1-5; 8 bases agree with TRBD1. CDR1 is SGHAT and CDR2 is FQNNGV in the germline V gene. V dropped 1 base and J dropped 2; count of bases not matched to a gene: 4. The CDR3 runs to 16 residues. CDR3 coding DNA: TGTGCCAGCAGCTTAGCAGGGGGCCGGGGCAATCAGCCCCAGCATTTT. Its protein is CASSLAGGRGNQPQHF.

For the CDR3, the DNA is TGTGCCACCCTGGGGGGCTACACTGAAGCTTTCTTT. Translating it yields CATLGGYTEAFF. The rearrangement joins TRBV12-3 or TRBV12-4 to TRBJ1-1; D may be TRBD1 (6 bases). The V gene lost 10 bases and the J gene lost 3 bases, with 12 bases spanning the gap. The CDR3 totals 12 residues.

The chain couples TRBV20-1 to TRBJ2-4; D is perhaps TRBD1 or TRBD2 (5 bases each). From germline, CDR1 is DFQATT and CDR2 SNEGSKA (reference sequence). Trimming left V 3 bases short and J 0 bases short, with 18 bases between. This CDR3 is 17 amino acids long. The CDR3 is CSASGVPGPIAKNIQYF. In DNA form, the CDR3 reads TGCAGTGCTAGTGGAGTTCCGGGACCTATAGCCAAAAACATTCAGTACTTC.

This clonotype was seen more than once but under ten times. The chain links TRBV2 to TRBJ2-3; 14 positions agree with TRBD2. The CDR3 runs to 15 residues. CDR1 and CDR2 from the germline V gene are SNHLY and FYNNEI. V dropped 4 bases and J dropped 4; count of bases not matched to a gene: 1. CDR3 sequence (DNA): TGTGCCAGCAGTGGGGGACTAGCGGGGGCAGATACGCAGTATTTT. Protein product: CASSGGLAGADTQYF.

This clonotype was recorded a few times. The chain couples TRBV7-9 to TRBJ2-3, with TRBD2 identical over 10 bases. The CDR3 has 14 amino acids. The ends lost 6 bases at V and 4 bases at J; junction bases unmatched: 4. Germline lookup yields CDR1 SEHNR and CDR2 FQNEAQ (reference sequence). The DNA for the CDR3 is TGTGCCAGCAGTGGAGCGGGAGGGCCAGATACGCAGTATTTT. As protein: CASSGAGGPDTQYF.

This clonotype has at least ten counts. This chain links TRBV5-1 with TRBJ2-1, with D unclear. V was pared by 6 bases and J by 8 bases, with 15 bases between. The CDR3 consists of 13 residues. Germline-derived CDR1 and CDR2 are SGHRS and YFSETQ. The CDR3 loop is CASTDPGMDEQFF. The CDR3 nucleotides are TGCGCCAGCACCGACCCCGGTATGGATGAGCAGTTCTTC.

This clonotype was found many times. The chain links TRBV29-1 to TRBJ2-7; 7 bases are a match to TRBD1. V lost 2 bases and J lost 3; bases outside the gene matches: 4. Germline assignment: CDR1 SQVTM and CDR2 ANQGSEA. CDR3 length: 13 amino acids. CDR3 in DNA: TGCAGCGTTGAACAGGGGGACAACTACGAGCAGTACTTC. Translation: CSVEQGDNYEQYF.

The rearrangement joins TRBV20-1 to TRBJ2-3, with 9 nucleotides matching TRBD2. The CDR3 extends over 16 amino acids. Germline V gives CDR1 DFQATT, CDR2 SNEGSKA (reference sequence). Losses at the gene ends were 0 bases for V and 5 bases for J; bases not matched to a gene: 9. The CDR3, as DNA: TGCAGTGCTAGAGAGGCTGGCGGGAGGGCCGGAGATACGCAGTATTTT. Protein product: CSAREAGGRAGDTQYF.